This section outlines one T cell receptor beta chain sequence together with its context. The data stem from a study of blood T cell repertoires in COVID-19. Turning to the study itself: The study drew acute and convalescent COVID-19 samples from the United States, Italy and Spain. Sources were T cells, B-cell-depleted T cells, or PBMCs; the material itself was cDNA or gDNA.

V lost 1 base and J 5 bases, leaving 8 bases between the germline ends. The germline V gene has CDR1 MNHNS and CDR2 SASEGT. The CDR3 extends over 14 amino acids. Per the authors' pipeline: From reference gene primer amplification, estimates of nucleated cell counts were derived. Some clones are missing from TCRdb's copy, which holds only in-frame ones; the method was immunoSEQ multiplex PCR. V and J calls plus clone size are reproduced from that table; the DNA served to infer D and trimming. This table holds about 190,000 clones, 87% found once. The origin of this receptor is a man aged 60 to 69 with active or convalescent COVID-19. The sequenced sample consisted of peripheral blood. V is TRBV6-1 and J is TRBJ2-2; D perhaps matches TRBD1 (6 bases). The CDR3 sequence is CASSEERGTGELFF. The CDR3 bases are TGTGCCAGCAGTGAAGAGAGGGGGACCGGGGAGCTGTTTTTT.